This section outlines one T cell receptor (beta chain) sequence together with its context. As yet, its antigen is unknown. The length of the CDR3 is 14 residues. Trimming cost V 6 bases and J 4 bases; bases outside gene matches: 7. This specimen belongs to a study of T-cell reconstitution after alpha-beta-depleted transplantation in children. Broader study findings: Some patients owed their high day-60 TCRbeta diversity to surviving recipient T cells and thymic progenitors. Several hundred expanded graft clones reportedly supplied alpha-beta T cells about two months after transplant.

Unique molecular identifiers were incorporated when the TCRbeta library was constructed. In TCRdb, the PCR reads were re-called with MiXCR into one record per CDR3 protein. Here the sample spans 500,000 to 600,000 distinct CDR3 sequences, 27% being singletons. Specimen: PBMCs, collected before TCRalphabeta/CD19-depleted stem cell transplant. The source of this sequence is a boy under three years old with Wiskott-Aldrich syndrome, due to receive a stem cell transplant. V is TRBV12-3 or TRBV12-4 and J is TRBJ2-7; 9 bases are shared with TRBD1. CDR3 sequence reads: CASRKTGGWYEQYF. DNA for the CDR3: TGTGCCAGCAGAAAGACAGGGGGTTGGTACGAGCAGTACTTC.